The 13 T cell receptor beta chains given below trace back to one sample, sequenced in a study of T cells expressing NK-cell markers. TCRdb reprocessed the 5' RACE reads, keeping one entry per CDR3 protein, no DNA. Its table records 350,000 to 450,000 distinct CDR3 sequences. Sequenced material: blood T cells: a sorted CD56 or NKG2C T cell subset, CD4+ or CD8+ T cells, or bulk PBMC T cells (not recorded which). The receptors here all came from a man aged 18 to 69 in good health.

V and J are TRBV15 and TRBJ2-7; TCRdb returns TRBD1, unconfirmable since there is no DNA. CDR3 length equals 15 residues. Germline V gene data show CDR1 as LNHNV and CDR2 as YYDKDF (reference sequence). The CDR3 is CATSRDHVRGSEQYF.

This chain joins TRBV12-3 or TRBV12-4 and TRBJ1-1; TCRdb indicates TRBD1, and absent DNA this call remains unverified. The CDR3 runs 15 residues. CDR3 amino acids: CASRIPGQGAPEAFF.

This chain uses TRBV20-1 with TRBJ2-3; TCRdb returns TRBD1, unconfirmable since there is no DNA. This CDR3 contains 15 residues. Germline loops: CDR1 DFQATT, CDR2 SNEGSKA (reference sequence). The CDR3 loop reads CSARASGVGTDTQYF.

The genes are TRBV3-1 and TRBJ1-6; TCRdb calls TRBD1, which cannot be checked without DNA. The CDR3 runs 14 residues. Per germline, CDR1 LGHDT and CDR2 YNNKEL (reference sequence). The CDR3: CASSHRRTVSPLHF. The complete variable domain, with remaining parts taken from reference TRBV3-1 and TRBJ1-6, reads DTAVSQTPKYLVTQMGNDKSIKCEQNLGHDTMYWYKQDSKKFLKIMFSYNNKELIINETVPNRFSPKSPDKAHLNLHINSLELGDSAVYFCASSHRRTVSPLHFGNGTRLTVT.

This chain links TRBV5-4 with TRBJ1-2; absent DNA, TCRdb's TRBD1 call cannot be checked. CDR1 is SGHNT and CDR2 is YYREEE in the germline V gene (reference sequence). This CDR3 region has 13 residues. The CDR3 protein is CASSLEGRGGYTF.

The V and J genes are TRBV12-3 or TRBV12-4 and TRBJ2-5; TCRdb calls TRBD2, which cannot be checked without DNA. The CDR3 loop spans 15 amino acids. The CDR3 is CASSGSLAGQETQYF.

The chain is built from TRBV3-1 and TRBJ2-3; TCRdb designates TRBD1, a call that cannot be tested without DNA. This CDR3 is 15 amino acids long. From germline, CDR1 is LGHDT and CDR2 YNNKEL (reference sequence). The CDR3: CASTRGQGSFDTQYF.

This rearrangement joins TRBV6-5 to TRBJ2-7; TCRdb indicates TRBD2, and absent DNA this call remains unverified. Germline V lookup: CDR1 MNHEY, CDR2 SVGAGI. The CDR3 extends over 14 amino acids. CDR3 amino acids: CASSYGARGTEQYF.

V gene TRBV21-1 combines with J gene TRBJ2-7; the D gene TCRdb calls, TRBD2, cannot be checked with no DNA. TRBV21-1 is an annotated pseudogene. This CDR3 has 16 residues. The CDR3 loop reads CASSPQKREGRYEQYF.

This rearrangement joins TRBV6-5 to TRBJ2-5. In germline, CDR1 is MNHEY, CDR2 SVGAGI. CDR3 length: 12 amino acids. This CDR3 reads CASSSWGETQYF.

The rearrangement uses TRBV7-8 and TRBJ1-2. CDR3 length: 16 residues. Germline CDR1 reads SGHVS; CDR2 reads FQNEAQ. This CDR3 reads CASSLAVAASAGGYTF.

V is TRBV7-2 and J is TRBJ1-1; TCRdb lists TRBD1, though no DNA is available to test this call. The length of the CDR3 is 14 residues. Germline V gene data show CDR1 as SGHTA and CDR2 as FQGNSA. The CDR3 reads CASREGTENTEAFF. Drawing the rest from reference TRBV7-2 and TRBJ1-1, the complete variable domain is GAGVSQSPSNKVTEKGKDVELRCDPISGHTALYWYRQSLGQGLEFLIYFQGNSAPDKSGLPSDRFSAERTGGSVSTLTIQRTQQEDSAVYLCASREGTENTEAFFGQGTRLTVV.

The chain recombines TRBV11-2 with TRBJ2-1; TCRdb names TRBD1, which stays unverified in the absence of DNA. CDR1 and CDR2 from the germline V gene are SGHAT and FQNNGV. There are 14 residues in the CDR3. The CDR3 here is CATSGRGSYNEQFF.